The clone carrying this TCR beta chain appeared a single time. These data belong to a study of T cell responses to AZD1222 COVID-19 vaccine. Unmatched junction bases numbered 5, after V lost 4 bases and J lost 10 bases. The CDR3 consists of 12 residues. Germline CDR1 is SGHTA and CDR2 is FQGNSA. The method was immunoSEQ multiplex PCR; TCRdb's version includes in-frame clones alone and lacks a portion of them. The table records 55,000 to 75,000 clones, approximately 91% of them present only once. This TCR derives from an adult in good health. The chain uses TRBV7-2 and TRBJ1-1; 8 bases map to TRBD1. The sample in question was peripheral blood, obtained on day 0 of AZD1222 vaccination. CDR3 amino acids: CASSYRGNRAFF. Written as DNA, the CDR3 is TGTGCCAGCAGCTACAGGGGGAACCGAGCTTTCTTT.